A single sample is the source of the 26 T cell receptor beta chains below, sequenced in a study of cytomegalovirus exposure and HLA in healthy donors. Both 60 Vbeta primers and 13 Jbeta primers went into the PCR. TCRdb's copy holds only in-frame clones and misses some; the assay was immunoSEQ multiplex PCR. This table has approximately 200,000 clones, about 74% appearing once. The material sequenced was PBMCs. The receptors shown here come from a man between 35 and 55 years old in good health and CMV-seronegative.

This clone was observed at least ten times. J is TRBJ2-7 and V is TRBV28, with TRBD2 matching 9 bases. The CDR3 covers 16 residues. The germline V gene encodes CDR1 MDHEN and CDR2 SYDVKM. The junction had 9 bases not matched to a gene; V was cut back by 6 bases and J by 0 bases. Written as DNA, the CDR3 is TGTGCCAGCAGCCGGCCTCTAGCGGGGATCTCCTACGAGCAGTACTTC. It specifies CASSRPLAGISYEQYF.

The rearrangement joins TRBV7-2 to TRBJ1-5; TRBD1 might be the D (6 bases). Between the trimmed V and J ends, which lost 5 bases and 4 bases, there was a span of 9 bases. From germline, CDR1 is SGHTA and CDR2 FQGNSA. This CDR3 region has 13 residues. The CDR3 region is CASSVTGNQPQHF. CDR3 in DNA: TGTGCCAGCAGCGTCACAGGGAATCAGCCCCAGCATTTT.

V and J are TRBV5-4 and TRBJ1-4; D is possibly TRBD1 (5 bases). The germline V gene has CDR1 SGHNT and CDR2 YYREEE (reference sequence). CDR3 length equals 14 residues. Trimming cost V 4 bases and J 6 bases, with 13 bases left between them. The CDR3 is CASSRGGADEKLFF. Here the CDR3 DNA reads TGTGCCAGCAGCCGGGGCGGGGCCGATGAAAAACTGTTTTTT.

Remarks on this clone: At one end, the junction sequence differs from germline, possibly due to a read error. V usage is TRBV7-9 and J usage is TRBJ2-7; 10 nucleotides match TRBD1. Germline lookup yields CDR1 SEHNR and CDR2 FQNEAQ (reference sequence). This CDR3 contains 14 residues. Here the CDR3 reads CSSSPGQGPYEQYF. The CDR3 coding sequence is TGTTCCAGCAGCCCGGGACAGGGGCCCTACGAGCAGTACTTC.

J is TRBJ2-3 and V is TRBV10-3, with TRBD1 as a possible D gene (6 bases). The V and J ends lost 6 bases and 2 bases respectively, with 9 bases between them. CDR1 ENHRY and CDR2 SYGVKD come from the germline V gene. The CDR3 is made up of 13 amino acids. CDR3 coding DNA: TGTGCCATCAGCCGGGACACCACAGATACGCAGTATTTT. Translated, it gives CAISRDTTDTQYF.

This chain connects TRBV27 to TRBJ2-3, with D maybe TRBD2 (6 bases). Trimming pared 5 bases from V and 0 bases from J, leaving 18 bases between. This CDR3 spans 17 amino acids. Germline V gives CDR1 MNHEY, CDR2 SMNVEV (reference sequence). CDR3 sequence reads: CASSPLVAAASTDTQYF. The CDR3 DNA is TGTGCCAGCAGTCCGCTTGTAGCGGCCGCTAGCACAGATACGCAGTATTTT.

The chain joins TRBV19 to TRBJ2-3; the D is unclear. This CDR3 has 17 amino acids. V lost 4 bases and J 4 bases, leaving 21 bases between the germline ends. Germline V gene lookup returns CDR1 LNHDA and CDR2 SQIVND (reference sequence). The CDR3 sequence is CASSSLIPGHSADTQYF. CDR3 sequence (DNA): TGTGCCAGTAGTAGTTTAATCCCGGGTCATTCCGCAGATACGCAGTATTTT.

The chain uses TRBV5-1 and TRBJ2-5; TRBD2 might be the D (5 bases). V was pared by 4 bases and J by 5 bases, with 12 bases between. Germline CDR1 is SGHRS and CDR2 is YFSETQ. CDR3 length: 13 residues. The CDR3 loop reads CASSLAAEETQYF. The CDR3 DNA reads as TGCGCCAGCAGCCTTGCAGCGGAGGAGACCCAGTACTTC.

The chain couples TRBV7-6 to TRBJ2-2; a possible D gene is TRBD1 (5 bases). V was shortened by 3 bases and J by 7 bases, with 18 bases between the two germline ends. Germline V lookup: CDR1 SGHVS, CDR2 FNYEAQ. The CDR3 loop spans 16 amino acids. The CDR3: CASSFARAAHSGELFF. The DNA for the CDR3 is TGTGCCAGCAGCTTCGCCAGGGCGGCCCACAGCGGGGAGCTGTTTTTT.

This clone was observed a few times. This chain uses TRBV29-1 with TRBJ2-4; TRBD2 might be the D (7 bases). Trimming stripped 4 bases from V and 4 bases from J, with 11 bases between. The CDR3 is made up of 13 amino acids. Germline CDR1 SQVTM, CDR2 ANQGSEA. CDR3 in DNA: TGCAGCGTTGTAGGGGGGGGAAAAAACATTCAGTACTTC. It yields the protein CSVVGGGKNIQYF.

V is TRBV30 and J is TRBJ1-5, with 7 bases fitting TRBD1. The V and J ends lost 0 bases and 0 bases, in that order; junction bases with no gene match: 5. Germline assignment: CDR1 GTSNPN and CDR2 SVGIG (reference sequence). This CDR3 is built from 16 residues. The CDR3 spells CAWSVRAGGSNQPQHF. The CDR3 nucleotides are TGTGCCTGGAGTGTGCGGGCAGGGGGTAGCAATCAGCCCCAGCATTTT.

This clone occurred a few times. This sequence joins TRBV9 and TRBJ2-2, with 7 bases fitting TRBD2. This CDR3 spans 14 amino acids. With V trimmed by 4 bases and J by 9 bases, 9 bases remained unmatched. Germline assignment: CDR1 SGDLS and CDR2 YYNGEE. Written as DNA, the CDR3 is TGTGCCAGCAGCACAAGCGGGACCGCCCGGGAGCTGTTTTTT. This encodes CASSTSGTARELFF.

This sequence joins TRBV7-9 and TRBJ1-1, with no clear D. Germline CDR1 is SEHNR and CDR2 is FQNEAQ (reference sequence). Trimming removed 4 bases from V and 8 bases from J, with 8 bases in between. This CDR3 has 11 residues. CDR3 region: CASSSTREAFF. The CDR3 DNA sequence: TGTGCCAGCAGCTCCACTCGAGAAGCTTTCTTT. Based on the CDR3 plus reference TRBV7-9 and TRBJ1-1, the full variable domain is DTGVSQNPRHKITKRGQNVTFRCDPISEHNRLYWYRQTLGQGPEFLTYFQNEAQLEKSRLLSDRFSAERPKGSFSTLEIQRTEQGDSAMYLCASSSTREAFFGQGTRLTVV.

V and J are TRBV27 and TRBJ2-7; tentative D call: TRBD2 (5 bases). The ends were cut back, 2 bases at V and 1 base at J, with 9 bases in the middle. Germline loops: CDR1 MNHEY, CDR2 SMNVEV (reference sequence). The CDR3 runs 14 residues. The CDR3 DNA reads as TGTGCCAGCAGTTTAGCGGGCACTTCCTACGAGCAGTACTTC. This sequence encodes CASSLAGTSYEQYF.

This rearrangement joins TRBV5-1 to TRBJ2-7; TRBD2 matches at 11 bases. V shed 7 bases and J 6 bases; nucleotides not matched to a gene: 6. The germline V gene encodes CDR1 SGHRS and CDR2 YFSETQ. The CDR3 is made up of 13 amino acids. CDR3 bases: TGCGCCAGCCAACTAGCGGGAGAGTTCGAGCAGTACTTC. This encodes CASQLAGEFEQYF.

The table lists this clone with a few counts. The CDR3 loop is CASSPPENAYEQYF. The CDR3 nucleotides are TGTGCCAGCAGCCCCCCCGAGAATGCCTACGAGCAGTACTTC. The chain combines TRBV9 with TRBJ2-7; D remains ambiguous. Trimming pared 4 bases from V and 2 bases from J, leaving 13 bases between. CDR3 length equals 14 residues. Germline V lookup: CDR1 SGDLS, CDR2 YYNGEE.

The chain links TRBV19 to TRBJ2-7; TRBD2 aligns across 8 bases. The CDR3 spans 16 residues. Germline assignment: CDR1 LNHDA and CDR2 SQIVND (reference sequence). V shed 3 bases, J shed 1 base, and the junction held 8 bases outside the gene matches. CDR3 in amino acids: CASSISASGSSYEQYF. The CDR3 nucleotides read TGTGCCAGTAGTATCTCGGCTAGCGGGTCGTCCTACGAGCAGTACTTC.

The CDR3 DNA sequence: TGTGCCAGCAGCCGGGACAGTCAAAACTATGGCTACACCTTC. It is translated as CASSRDSQNYGYTF. The chain combines TRBV5-4 with TRBJ1-2; 7 positions match TRBD1. Trimming at V came to 4 bases and at J to 2 bases, leaving 5 bases not matched to a gene. The CDR3 is made up of 14 amino acids. CDR1 and CDR2 from the germline V gene are SGHNT and YYREEE (reference sequence).

The chain uses TRBV7-9 and TRBJ1-1; D unclear. CDR1 and CDR2 (germline): SEHNR, FQNEAQ (reference sequence). This CDR3 comprises 12 residues. V was shortened by 0 bases and J by 4 bases, with 3 bases between the two germline ends. In nucleotides, the CDR3 is TGTGCCAGCAGCTTAGCCGGCACTGAAGCTTTCTTT. This translates into CASSLAGTEAFF.

This rearrangement joins TRBV6-5 to TRBJ2-6; D possibly corresponds to TRBD1 (6 bases). The V and J ends lost 2 bases and 3 bases respectively, with 11 bases between them. CDR3 length equals 16 residues. In germline, CDR1 is MNHEY, CDR2 SVGAGI. This CDR3 reads CASSYRQVYGANVLTF. The DNA for the CDR3 is TGTGCCAGCAGTTACCGACAGGTGTATGGGGCCAACGTCCTGACTTTC.

The chain couples TRBV19 to TRBJ2-3, with TRBD2 as a possible D gene (6 bases). CDR3 size: 15 residues. Germline V gene lookup returns CDR1 LNHDA and CDR2 SQIVND (reference sequence). With 1 base removed from V and 2 bases from J, the gap between germline ends came to 10 bases. This CDR3 is CASSIGAGFTDTQYF. CDR3 nucleotide sequence: TGTGCCAGTAGTATAGGGGCGGGGTTCACAGATACGCAGTATTTT.

V and J are TRBV5-1 and TRBJ1-4, with 7 bases identical to TRBD1. Losses at the gene ends were 3 bases for V and 7 bases for J; bases not matched to a gene: 6. Germline V gives CDR1 SGHRS, CDR2 YFSETQ. The CDR3 is 14 amino acids. The DNA for the CDR3 is TGCGCCAGCAGCTACAGGGGCGAGGCTGAAAAACTGTTTTTT. It codes for CASSYRGEAEKLFF.

The chain is built from TRBV9 and TRBJ2-1, with 7 nucleotides matching TRBD2. Trimming removed 3 bases from V and 3 bases from J; junction bases left unmatched: 0. From germline, CDR1 is SGDLS and CDR2 YYNGEE. The CDR3 has 13 residues. CDR3 protein: CASSGGGYNEQFF. CDR3 sequence (DNA): TGTGCCAGCAGCGGGGGGGGCTACAATGAGCAGTTCTTC.

The rearrangement joins TRBV5-4 to TRBJ2-1, with a tentative D call TRBD1 (5 bases). CDR1 and CDR2 from the germline V gene are SGHNT and YYREEE (reference sequence). V was pared by 2 bases and J by 9 bases, with 24 bases between. There are 17 residues in the CDR3. CDR3 residues: CASSLASTAGSRGEQFF. The CDR3 region has the DNA TGTGCCAGCAGCTTAGCGTCGACGGCAGGGTCTCGTGGTGAGCAGTTCTTC.

The rearrangement uses TRBV27 and TRBJ2-5; 7 nucleotides line up with TRBD1. Germline V gene data show CDR1 as MNHEY and CDR2 as SMNVEV (reference sequence). CDR3 length: 14 residues. The V and J ends lost 3 bases and 4 bases, in that order; junction bases with no gene match: 5. The CDR3 protein is CASSLSTGRETQYF. The CDR3 DNA reads TGTGCCAGCAGTTTGTCGACAGGGAGAGAGACCCAGTACTTC.

This sequence joins TRBV15 and TRBJ1-5, with TRBD1 as a possible D gene (5 bases). This CDR3 region has 15 residues. CDR1 is LNHNV, CDR2 YYDKDF, per germline (reference sequence). V gave up 1 base and J gave up 7 bases, with 14 bases separating them. The CDR3 DNA reads as TGTGCCACCAGCAGAGGGGGAGCGGGGCAGCAGCCCCAGCATTTT. The encoded protein is CATSRGGAGQQPQHF.